This passage covers 26 T cell receptor beta chains from one sample sequenced in a study of Tregs in tolerant kidney transplant recipients. Sequencing used immunoSEQ multiplex PCR; TCRdb keeps in-frame clones, though not all of them. The sample lists 30,000 or so clones, over 65% occurring once. These receptors' targets are unknown. The specimen was Tregs from blood cultured with allogeneic cells. The origin of the receptors is a human donor in good health.

V and J are TRBV7-3 and TRBJ2-6, with 7 bases identical to TRBD2. Losses at the gene ends were 0 bases for V and 2 bases for J; bases not matched to a gene: 10. CDR3 length: 19 amino acids. Looked up from germline, CDR1 is SGHTA and CDR2 is FQGTGA. CDR3 bases: TGTGCCAGCAGCTTAACGTGGGGAGGGACGATGACTGGGGCCAACGTCCTGACTTTC. It yields the protein CASSLTWGGTMTGANVLTF.

The genes are TRBV4-3 and TRBJ1-2; maybe TRBD1 (6 bases). Per germline, CDR1 LGHNA and CDR2 YSLEER. The CDR3 extends over 15 amino acids. Trimming removed 0 bases at V and 4 bases at J, with 12 bases between. This CDR3 reads CASSQDMGGLYGYTF. Written as DNA, the CDR3 is TGCGCCAGCAGCCAAGATATGGGGGGCCTCTATGGCTACACCTTC.

V is TRBV5-4 and J is TRBJ1-2; TRBD1 agrees at 8 bases. Per the germline V gene, CDR1 is SGHNT and CDR2 is YYREEE (reference sequence). CDR3 length equals 14 residues. The junction had 9 bases not matched to a gene; V was cut back by 4 bases and J by 7 bases. The CDR3 nucleotides are TGTGCCAGCAGCCTAGACAGGGGACGGGCTGGCTACACCTTC. Residues: CASSLDRGRAGYTF.

V and J are TRBV4-2 and TRBJ1-5; no clear D. Germline CDR1 LGHNA, CDR2 YNFKEQ. This CDR3 contains 13 residues. V was trimmed by 0 bases and J by 6 bases, leaving 6 bases between them. CDR3 DNA sequence: TGTGCCAGCAGCCAAGAGGTACGTCAGCCCCAGCATTTT. It translates to CASSQEVRQPQHF.

The chain is built from TRBV2 and TRBJ2-7; no clear D. Trimming cost V 5 bases and J 4 bases, with 6 bases left between them. CDR3 size: 11 residues. CDR1 SNHLY and CDR2 FYNNEI come from the germline V gene. The CDR3 nucleotides are TGTGCCAGCAGTTATTTTTACGAGCAGTACTTC. This translates into CASSYFYEQYF.

The rearrangement joins TRBV7-3 to TRBJ1-2; D might be TRBD1 (6 bases). V was clipped by 0 bases and J by 6 bases, with 11 bases between them. The CDR3 is 14 amino acids. Germline CDR1 is SGHTA and CDR2 is FQGTGA. CDR3 DNA sequence: TGTGCCAGCAGCTTAACGGCGGGGGCCGATGGCTACACCTTC. As protein: CASSLTAGADGYTF.

V usage is TRBV20-1 and J usage is TRBJ2-1; D is uncertain. This CDR3 spans 10 amino acids. Germline V gene data show CDR1 as DFQATT and CDR2 as SNEGSKA (reference sequence). The V end was cut by 5 bases, the J end by 8 bases, with 7 bases between. This CDR3 is CSAVRYEQFF. CDR3 DNA: TGCAGTGCTGTCCGGTATGAGCAGTTCTTC.

This chain joins TRBV30 and TRBJ2-1, with 11 bases fitting TRBD1. The CDR3 is 16 residues long. Germline V gene sequence: CDR1 GTSNPN, CDR2 SVGIG (reference sequence). V lost 2 bases, J lost 7 bases, and 10 bases stayed unmatched. This CDR3 reads CAWSHPEGQGGNEQFF. The CDR3 DNA reads TGTGCCTGGAGTCATCCAGAGGGACAGGGGGGAAATGAGCAGTTCTTC.

The V call is TRBV9, the J call TRBJ1-2; D might be TRBD1 (6 bases). The CDR3 runs to 14 residues. Trimming pared 1 base from V and 4 bases from J, leaving 11 bases between. CDR1 is SGDLS, CDR2 YYNGEE, per germline. Written as DNA, the CDR3 is TGTGCCAGCAGCGTATCCGGACAGCTCTATGGCTACACCTTC. Its protein is CASSVSGQLYGYTF.

The chain carries TRBV4-3 and TRBJ2-7; D uncertain. From germline, CDR1 is LGHNA and CDR2 YSLEER. Trimming pared 0 bases from V and 2 bases from J, leaving 8 bases between. The CDR3 runs to 14 residues. CDR3 coding DNA: TGCGCCAGCAGCCAAGAAGGTGGGACCTACGAGCAGTACTTC. Protein: CASSQEGGTYEQYF.

This chain uses TRBV29-1 with TRBJ2-7; 7 bases are a match to TRBD1. Looked up from germline, CDR1 is SQVTM and CDR2 is ANQGSEA. This CDR3 contains 14 residues. V trimming: 4 bases; J trimming: 1 base; junction bases outside the gene matches: 7. The CDR3 loop is CSVGDSLGSYEQYF. Written as DNA, the CDR3 is TGCAGCGTTGGGGACAGTTTAGGATCCTACGAGCAGTACTTC.

The chain recombines TRBV9 with TRBJ1-2, with 9 positions matching TRBD1. The length of the CDR3 is 14 residues. V was pared by 4 bases and J by 7 bases, with 8 bases of the junction left unmatched. Germline V gene data show CDR1 as SGDLS and CDR2 as YYNGEE. In DNA form, the CDR3 reads TGTGCCAGCAGCAACATACAGGGGGCAAGTGGCTACACCTTC. As protein: CASSNIQGASGYTF.

The chain couples TRBV7-8 to TRBJ2-3, with 8 bases fitting TRBD2. V lost 1 base, J lost 7 bases, and 7 bases stayed unmatched. The germline CDR1 and CDR2 sequences are SGHVS and FQNEAQ. The CDR3 has 15 residues. The CDR3 sequence is CASSLGSSGSNTQYF. The CDR3 region has the DNA TGTGCCAGCAGCTTAGGGTCCAGCGGGAGTAATACGCAGTATTTT. Complete variable domain (other parts from reference TRBV7-8 and TRBJ2-3): GAGVSQSPRYKVAKRGQDVALRCDPISGHVSLFWYQQALGQGPEFLTYFQNEAQLDKSGLPSDRFFAERPEGSVSTLKIQRTQQEDSAVYLCASSLGSSGSNTQYFGPGTRLTVL.

The genes are TRBV9 and TRBJ1-1; D is ambiguous. Per germline, CDR1 SGDLS and CDR2 YYNGEE. The CDR3 is 15 residues long. V lost 2 bases and J 3 bases, leaving 14 bases between the germline ends. The CDR3, as DNA: TGTGCCAGCAGCGTCGGACCCACCGCGGACACTGAAGCTTTCTTT. Translation: CASSVGPTADTEAFF.

This clone was seen a few times. The CDR3 coding sequence is TGCGCCAGCAGCGGAAACAGGGCCAATTCACCCCTCCACTTT. It encodes CASSGNRANSPLHF. This chain uses TRBV4-3 with TRBJ1-6; possible D gene TRBD1, 6 bases. The CDR3 is made up of 14 amino acids. Germline-derived CDR1 and CDR2 are LGHNA and YSLEER. V dropped 5 bases and J dropped 7 bases, with 12 bases sitting between them.

The chain joins TRBV5-1 to TRBJ2-1; TRBD2 aligns across 12 bases. V was pared by 1 base and J by 4 bases, with 21 bases of the junction left unmatched. Per the germline V gene, CDR1 is SGHRS and CDR2 is YFSETQ. The CDR3 totals 22 residues. CDR3 amino acids: CASSLWRSPGLAGRRNYNEQFF. DNA for the CDR3: TGCGCCAGCAGCTTGTGGCGCAGTCCGGGACTAGCGGGTCGGAGGAATTACAATGAGCAGTTCTTC. The whole variable domain, remainder taken from reference TRBV5-1 and TRBJ2-1, is KAGVTQTPRYLIKTRGQQVTLSCSPISGHRSVSWYQQTPGQGLQFLFEYFSETQRNKGNFPGRFSGRQFSNSRSEMNVSTLELGDSALYLCASSLWRSPGLAGRRNYNEQFFGPGTRLTVL.

The chain links TRBV7-8 to TRBJ1-1, with TRBD1 matching over 8 bases. CDR1 and CDR2 (germline): SGHVS, FQNEAQ. The length of the CDR3 is 13 residues. V shed 5 bases and J 8 bases; nucleotides not matched to a gene: 7. DNA of the CDR3: TGTGCCAGCAGCGCGGGGCGGGACAGGGAAGCTTTCTTT. Encoded protein: CASSAGRDREAFF. The full variable domain, with the rest looked up from reference TRBV7-8 and TRBJ1-1, is GAGVSQSPRYKVAKRGQDVALRCDPISGHVSLFWYQQALGQGPEFLTYFQNEAQLDKSGLPSDRFFAERPEGSVSTLKIQRTQQEDSAVYLCASSAGRDREAFFGQGTRLTVV.

The chain employs TRBV9 and TRBJ1-5; D remains unclear. The CDR3 spans 13 residues. V lost 0 bases, J lost 3 bases, and 4 bases lay in between. Per the germline V gene, CDR1 is SGDLS and CDR2 is YYNGEE. The CDR3 is CASSVGTNQPQHF. The CDR3 DNA is TGTGCCAGCAGCGTAGGTACCAATCAGCCCCAGCATTTT.

Judged by abundance, this clone is medium-sized (0.01 to 0.1%). V and J are TRBV27 and TRBJ1-2, with 8 bases aligning to TRBD1. The germline V gene has CDR1 MNHEY and CDR2 SMNVEV (reference sequence). The CDR3 runs 13 residues. V lost 6 bases to trimming and J lost 3 bases; unmatched junction nucleotides: 3. The CDR3 reads CASSPTGDYGYTF. The CDR3 nucleotides are TGTGCCAGCAGCCCGACAGGGGACTATGGCTACACCTTC.

The chain combines TRBV18 with TRBJ2-2; 8 bases match TRBD2. J was trimmed by 1 base and V by 0 bases; bases with no gene match: 1. Germline CDR1 reads KGHSH; CDR2 reads LQKENI. This CDR3 spans 16 amino acids. CDR3 loop: CASSPPLAGNTGELFF. The CDR3 DNA follows: TGTGCCAGCTCACCACCCCTAGCGGGGAACACCGGGGAGCTGTTTTTT.

The chain couples TRBV5-1 to TRBJ2-7, with 8 positions matching TRBD2. Looked up from germline, CDR1 is SGHRS and CDR2 is YFSETQ. Unmatched junction bases numbered 13, after V lost 6 bases and J lost 8 bases. CDR3 length: 14 residues. CDR3 coding DNA: TGCGCCAGCAAATCGTCCGAGACTAGCGAGCAGCAGTACTTC. Translated: CASKSSETSEQQYF.

This chain links TRBV19 with TRBJ1-6; 7 positions match TRBD1. With 9 bases clipped from V and 6 bases from J, the junction kept 5 bases outside the gene matches. The CDR3 loop spans 13 amino acids. Germline V gives CDR1 LNHDA, CDR2 SQIVND (reference sequence). CDR3 in DNA: TGTGCCAGCGCGGGGACAGCTAATTCACCCCTCCACTTT. This gives the protein CASAGTANSPLHF.

The rearrangement uses TRBV5-4 and TRBJ2-7, with 8 bases matching TRBD2. Looked up from germline, CDR1 is SGHNT and CDR2 is YYREEE (reference sequence). V was pared by 1 base and J by 1 base, with 1 base of the junction left unmatched. The CDR3 has 14 residues. CDR3 protein: CASSLTSGSYEQYF. Written as DNA, the CDR3 is TGTGCCAGCAGCTTGACTAGCGGATCCTACGAGCAGTACTTC.

The V gene is TRBV7-8, the J gene TRBJ1-6; D gene ambiguous. Trimming cost V 4 bases and J 9 bases, with 10 bases left between them. The CDR3 consists of 13 residues. Germline loops: CDR1 SGHVS, CDR2 FQNEAQ. CDR3 sequence (DNA): TGTGCCAGCAGCTCCCAGTCGGTTTCACCCCTCCACTTT. As protein: CASSSQSVSPLHF.

The CDR3 sequence: CASTSGASGANVLTF. The CDR3 nucleotides read TGTGCCAGTACTTCAGGGGCCTCTGGGGCCAACGTCCTGACTTTC. This chain uses TRBV9 with TRBJ2-6, with D possibly being TRBD1 (6 bases). Germline-derived CDR1 and CDR2 are SGDLS and YYNGEE. This CDR3 comprises 15 residues. V lost 8 bases, J lost 0 bases, and 12 bases lay in between.

V and J are TRBV5-1 and TRBJ2-5; 10 bases match TRBD2. The germline CDR1 and CDR2 sequences are SGHRS and YFSETQ. This CDR3 contains 17 residues. The ends lost 4 bases at V and 1 base at J; junction bases unmatched: 10. CDR3 sequence (DNA): TGCGCCAGCAGCGTACGGACTAGCGGATCTTTCCAAGAGACCCAGTACTTC. It yields the protein CASSVRTSGSFQETQYF.